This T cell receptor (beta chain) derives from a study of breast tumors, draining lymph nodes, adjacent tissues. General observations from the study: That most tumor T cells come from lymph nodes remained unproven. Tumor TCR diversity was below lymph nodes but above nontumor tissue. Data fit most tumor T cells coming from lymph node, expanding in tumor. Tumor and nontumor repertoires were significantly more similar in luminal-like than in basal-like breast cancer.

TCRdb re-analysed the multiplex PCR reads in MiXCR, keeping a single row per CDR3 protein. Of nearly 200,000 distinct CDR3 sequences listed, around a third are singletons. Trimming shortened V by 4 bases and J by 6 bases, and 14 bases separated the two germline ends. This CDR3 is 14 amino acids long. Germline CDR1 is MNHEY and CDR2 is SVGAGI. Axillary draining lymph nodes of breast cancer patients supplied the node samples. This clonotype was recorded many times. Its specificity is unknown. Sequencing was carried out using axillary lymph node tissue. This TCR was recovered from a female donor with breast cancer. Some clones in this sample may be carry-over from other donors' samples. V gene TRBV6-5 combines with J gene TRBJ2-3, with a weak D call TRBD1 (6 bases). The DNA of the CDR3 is TGTGCCAGCAGTTGGGGTACAGGGCGGGATACGCAGTATTTT. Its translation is CASSWGTGRDTQYF.